Below, one TCR beta chain is given with its context. As yet, its antigen is unknown. This CDR3 is 15 amino acids long. J gave up 5 bases and V 3 bases, and 8 bases lay outside the gene matches. CDR1 KGHSH and CDR2 LQKENI come from the germline V gene. Assay: immunoSEQ multiplex PCR; the TCRdb copy retains only in-frame clones and omits some. The table records 150,000 or so clones, approximately 93% of them present only once. The data are from a study of T cell responses to AZD1222 COVID-19 vaccine. Study summary: Timing groups of about 4 and about 12 weeks for second doses were pooled.

General study points: Researchers took repertoire samples only after the peak T cell response had come. The donor cohort was predominantly white British with a female majority, and clonal diversity may have been underestimated. Only five to seven individuals given AZD1222 were seropositive at baseline.

The chain uses TRBV18 and TRBJ1-1; 8 positions agree with TRBD1. The TCR originated in an adult in good health. The source material was peripheral blood, sampled on day 0 of AZD1222 vaccination. The CDR3 DNA follows: TGTGCCAGCTCACCGGACAGGGCATTGATAACTGAAGCTTTCTTT. Translation: CASSPDRALITEAFF.